The clone carrying this TCR delta chain was detected a few times. What it recognizes is unknown. The record originates from a study of Vδ1+ human thymocytes. Germline CDR1 is TSWWSYY and CDR2 is QGS. This CDR3 comprises 17 residues. Trimming at V came to 4 bases and at J to 8 bases, leaving 18 bases not matched to a gene. RNA was extracted from the cells and then reverse transcribed. CDR3 amplicons came from multiplex PCR with pooled V-gene forward and constant-region reverse primers. TCRdb re-called the multiplex PCR reads with CATT. The table lists 25,000 to 30,000 delta-chain clones, more than 6% of them singletons, with about 1% in the top ten. Overall study results and limits: Highly polyclonal TRG and TRD repertoires with Gaussian CDR3 length distributions appeared in thymus.

The sample taken for sequencing was Vdelta1+ gamma-delta thymocytes from the thymus. Stated subset: FACS-sorted CD3+ TCRalphabeta- TCRVdelta1+ TCRVdelta2- thymocytes. The V gene is TRDV1, the J gene TRDJ1, with 8 bases lining up with TRDD3. The clonotype was recovered from a girl less than two years old who had congenital heart surgery. The CDR3 DNA sequence: TGTGCTCTTGGGGGAGGCCTTCTTTCTAACTGGGGGCTCAAACTCATCTTT. It specifies CALGGGLLSNWGLKLIF.